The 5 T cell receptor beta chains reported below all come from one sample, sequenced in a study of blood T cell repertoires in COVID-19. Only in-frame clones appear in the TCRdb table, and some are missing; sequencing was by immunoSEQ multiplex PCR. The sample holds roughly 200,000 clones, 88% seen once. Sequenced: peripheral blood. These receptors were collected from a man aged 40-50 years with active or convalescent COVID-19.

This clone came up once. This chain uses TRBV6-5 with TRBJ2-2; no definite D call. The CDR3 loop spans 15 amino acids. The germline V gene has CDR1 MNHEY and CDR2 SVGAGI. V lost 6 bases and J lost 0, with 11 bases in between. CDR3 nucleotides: TGTGCCAGCAGCATGGCCAGAACGAACACCGGGGAGCTGTTTTTT. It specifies CASSMARTNTGELFF.

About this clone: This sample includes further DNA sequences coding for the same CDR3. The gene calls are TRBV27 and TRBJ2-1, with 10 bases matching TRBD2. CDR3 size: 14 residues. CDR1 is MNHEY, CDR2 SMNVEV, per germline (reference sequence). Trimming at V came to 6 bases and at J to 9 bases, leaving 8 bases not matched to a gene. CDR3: CASSIAGGGAEQFF. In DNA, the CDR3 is TGTGCCAGCAGCATAGCGGGGGGAGGGGCTGAGCAGTTCTTC.

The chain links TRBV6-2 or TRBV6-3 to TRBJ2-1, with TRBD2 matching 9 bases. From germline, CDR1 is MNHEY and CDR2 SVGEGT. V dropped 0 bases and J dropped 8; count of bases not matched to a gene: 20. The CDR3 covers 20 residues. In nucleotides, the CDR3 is TGTGCCAGCAGTTACTCGATGGTTGCAAGCGGGGGGTTGGGGTTCGATGAGCAGTTCTTC. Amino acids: CASSYSMVASGGLGFDEQFF.

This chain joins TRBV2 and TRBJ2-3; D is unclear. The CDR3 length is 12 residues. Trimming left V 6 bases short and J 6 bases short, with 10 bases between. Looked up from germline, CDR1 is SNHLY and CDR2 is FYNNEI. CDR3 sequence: CASSVSRDTQYF. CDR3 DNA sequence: TGTGCCAGCAGCGTCTCTCGGGATACGCAGTATTTT. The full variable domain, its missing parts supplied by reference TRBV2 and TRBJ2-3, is EPEVTQTPSHQVTQMGQEVILRCVPISNHLYFYWYRQILGQKVEFLVSFYNNEISEKSEIFDDQFSVERPDGSNFTLKIRSTKLEDSAMYFCASSVSRDTQYFGPGTRLTVL.

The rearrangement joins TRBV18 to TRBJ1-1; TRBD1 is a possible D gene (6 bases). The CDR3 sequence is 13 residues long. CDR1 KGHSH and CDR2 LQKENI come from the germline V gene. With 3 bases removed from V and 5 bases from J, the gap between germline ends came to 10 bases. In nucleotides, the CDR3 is TGTGCCAGCTCACCTCACAGGGAAACTGAAGCTTTCTTT. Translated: CASSPHRETEAFF.